This is a list of T cell receptor beta chains from one sample in a study of PD-L1 blockade in urothelial cancer. Profiled with immunoSEQ multiplex PCR; TCRdb holds only in-frame clones, not every one. The sample holds around 100,000 clones; 91% are singletons and the top ten take 3% to 4.5%. Sample: PBMCs, taken around atezolizumab (anti-PD-L1) treatment. These receptors originate from a man aged 55 to 69 with urothelial cancer. Each CDR3 is given with its conserved first and last residue.

v_call | cdr3_aa
TRBV9 | CASSKDRAGTGELFF
TRBV5-1 | CASTDRYQETQYF
TRBV5-1 | CASSYIAGGDTQYF
TRBV4-3 | CASSQEIVVRGYEQYF
TRBV6-1 | CASRPLAGSSYEQYF
TRBV7-3 | CASSAQGSYTGELFF
TRBV4-3 | CASSQDIGRGLLELFF
TRBV4-1 | CASSQGTGIYNEQFF
TRBV28 | CASGESGGRQPQHF
TRBV5-6 | CASSVIAGGPQTQYF
TRBV27 | CASSLATGGNYGYTF
TRBV5-1 | CASSLALSGRAMNTGELFF
TRBV18 | CASSPQGGETEAFF
TRBV5-1 | CASSFPGRTETQYF
TRBV7-9 | CASSFSGGAETQYF
TRBV7-2 | CASSLAYSRGSNEQFF
TRBV9 | CASSGDRGPSGNTIYF
TRBV4-2 | CASSHGTSGGVGDTQYF
TRBV19 | CASSRRTSGETQYF
TRBV25-1 | CASSEGGIGYNEQFF
TRBV28 | CASRGTIAYNEQFF
TRBV6-6 | CASSYDRVKLAYF
TRBV5-1 | CASSLSGRKPYNEQFF
TRBV6-5 | CASTSSGRAYNEQFF
TRBV6-5 | CASSSRTGRTEAFF
TRBV5-5 | CASSLRDTAWDEQYF
TRBV6-5 | CASRATGGRTGELFF
TRBV5-1 | CASSLGTQGRETQYF
TRBV4-1 | CASSLRPGQGNHYGYTF
TRBV5-1 | CASSLALRTSRVQETQYF
TRBV27 | CASSAPPGQSTEAFF
TRBV2 | CASSDYGNYGYTF
TRBV19 | CASMEDVSSYNSPLHF
TRBV2 | CASSGDSGNQPQHF
TRBV10-3 | CAISESGGWRVPAGTDTQYF
TRBV28 | CASSSSIAGVNEQFF
TRBV28 | CAARAGSNTGELFF
TRBV6-1 | CASSEAWGDYGYTF
TRBV7-8 | CASSFSSHGELFF
TRBV18 | CASSMTGDNEQFF
TRBV25-1 | CASSYRANTEAFF
TRBV20-1 | CSEKTPYGYTF
TRBV5-4 | CASSHKRGGQNNEQFF
TRBV19 | CASSIGQGQNIQYF
TRBV7-9 | CASNRGTPGLGGYEQYF
TRBV6-5 | CASSREGQGRYGYTF
TRBV2 | CASSPGRGGANVLTF
TRBV7-9 | CASSSGSTDTQYF
TRBV2 | CASRGGRGLRQPQHF
TRBV7-2 | CASSFGSYSYGYTF
TRBV4-2 | CASSQEQAAAGVSGANVLTF
TRBV10-3 | CAIASGRELGANEQFF
TRBV5-4 | CASSLGAGGVTGELFF
TRBV4-2 | CASSQDLSSGYEQYF
TRBV7-2 | CASSLAGAFDEKLFF